Below are 11 T cell receptor beta chains sequenced from a single sample in a study of blood T cell repertoires in COVID-19. Profiled with immunoSEQ multiplex PCR; TCRdb holds only in-frame clones, not every one. This table holds 200,000 to 250,000 clones, 83% found once. The specimen was PBMCs or T cells enriched from blood (not recorded which). The receptors were sampled from a woman aged 45-59 years who had been exposed to COVID-19.

The chain carries TRBV9 and TRBJ1-4; 8 bases agree with TRBD1. J was trimmed by 5 bases and V by 4 bases; bases with no gene match: 7. This CDR3 has 15 amino acids. Per the germline V gene, CDR1 is SGDLS and CDR2 is YYNGEE. Here the CDR3 DNA reads TGTGCCAGCAGCCCTCCCGGGACAGGCAATGAAAAACTGTTTTTT. Translation: CASSPPGTGNEKLFF.

The chain recombines TRBV9 with TRBJ1-1; the D gene is possibly TRBD1 (6 bases). This CDR3 has 13 amino acids. CDR1 SGDLS and CDR2 YYNGEE come from the germline V gene. V lost 8 bases, J lost 6 bases, and 17 bases lay in between. CDR3 sequence: CARRGSPGAEAFF. The CDR3 coding sequence is TGTGCCAGGAGGGGGTCCCCCGGAGCTGAAGCTTTCTTT.

This clone was counted ten times or more. This chain joins TRBV5-1 and TRBJ1-6; D is perhaps TRBD1 (6 bases). The V gene's germline CDR1 is SGHRS and CDR2 YFSETQ. There are 15 residues in the CDR3. Trimming removed 1 base at V and 9 bases at J, with 14 bases between. CDR3 loop: CASSLRAGASSPLHF. In DNA form, the CDR3 reads TGCGCCAGCAGCTTGAGGGCAGGGGCCAGTTCACCCCTCCACTTT.

The rearrangement links TRBV5-6 to TRBJ1-5, with 9 positions matching TRBD1. After removal of 4 bases from V and 3 bases from J, the junction contained 14 bases not matched to a gene. Germline CDR1 and CDR2: SGHDT and YYEEEE. This CDR3 has 18 amino acids. The CDR3 nucleotides read TGTGCCAGCAGCCGGGAGGGACAGGGTAGCTCGGACAATCAGCCCCAGCATTTT. This encodes CASSREGQGSSDNQPQHF.

The chain couples TRBV7-9 to TRBJ1-2, with D possibly matching TRBD1 (5 bases). The CDR3 runs to 15 residues. Trimming took 0 bases from V and 4 from J, leaving 12 bases between them. Germline CDR1 SEHNR, CDR2 FQNEAQ (reference sequence). CDR3 nucleotides: TGTGCCAGCAGCTTAGCAGGGGAAGAAGGCTATGGCTACACCTTC. Translating it yields CASSLAGEEGYGYTF.

The table lists this clone with a few counts. This rearrangement joins TRBV11-2 to TRBJ2-7, with unresolved D. V was pared by 5 bases and J by 7 bases, with 21 bases between. The CDR3 contains 15 residues. Germline V lookup: CDR1 SGHAT, CDR2 FQNNGV. The CDR3 sequence is CASSPLFVADSEQYF. The CDR3 DNA sequence: TGTGCCAGCAGCCCTCTCTTTGTGGCCGACTCAGAGCAGTACTTC.

This rearrangement joins TRBV2 to TRBJ2-5; 7 positions agree with TRBD2. V lost 6 bases and J lost 9; bases outside the gene matches: 4. Germline CDR1 is SNHLY and CDR2 is FYNNEI. The CDR3 runs 11 residues. The CDR3 reads CASSLGGAQYF. Written as DNA, the CDR3 is TGTGCCAGCAGCCTTGGGGGGGCCCAGTACTTC.

The rearrangement uses TRBV6-5 and TRBJ1-5; TRBD1 agrees at 9 bases. The CDR3 extends over 16 amino acids. Germline values: CDR1 MNHEY, CDR2 SVGAGI. V shed 0 bases, J shed 11 bases, and the junction held 11 bases outside the gene matches. CDR3 coding DNA: TGTGCCAGCAGTTACTCGATTAGGACAGGGGATGAGGCCCAGCATTTT. This encodes CASSYSIRTGDEAQHF.

The chain employs TRBV6-5 and TRBJ1-5, with a possible D match to TRBD1 (5 bases). The CDR3 runs to 14 residues. Germline CDR1 is MNHEY and CDR2 is SVGAGI. V lost 6 bases, J lost 5 bases, and 14 bases lay in between. CDR3 coding DNA: TGTGCCAGCAGATACGACAGTATCGATCAGCCCCAGCATTTT. Translating it yields CASRYDSIDQPQHF.

The V gene is TRBV4-3, the J gene TRBJ1-6; D possibly corresponds to TRBD1 (5 bases). The CDR3 spans 16 residues. V dropped 4 bases and J dropped 3 bases, with 13 bases sitting between them. CDR1 and CDR2 from the germline V gene are LGHNA and YSLEER. The CDR3 nucleotides are TGCGCCAGCAGCCGCGGTGCGGGGGACTATAATTCACCCCTCCACTTT. Translated: CASSRGAGDYNSPLHF.

The gene calls are TRBV14 and TRBJ2-6, with TRBD1 matching 8 bases. Trimming removed 4 bases from V and 3 bases from J; junction bases left unmatched: 8. CDR3 length: 17 residues. Germline values: CDR1 SGHDN, CDR2 FVKESK. The CDR3 region is CASSLRQGPIGANVLTF. DNA for the CDR3: TGTGCCAGCAGCCTTAGACAGGGGCCGATTGGGGCCAACGTCCTGACTTTC.